Following are 23 T cell receptor beta chains from one sample sequenced in a study of identical twins. Using its own MiXCR run on the 5' RACE reads, TCRdb lists one record per CDR3 protein. The sample lists fewer than 650,000 distinct CDR3 sequences, approximately 9.6% seen once, with approximately 3% in the top ten. In addition, the sample was reused for a study of yellow fever vaccine responses in identical twins.

Sequences were obtained from PBMCs. These TCRs come from a woman aged 18-29 years in good health.

This clonotype has a count of ten or more. J is TRBJ1-4 and V is TRBV12-3 or TRBV12-4, with 8 bases matching TRBD1. The CDR3 sequence is 13 residues long. With 1 base clipped from V and 14 bases from J, the junction kept 6 bases outside the gene matches. Here the CDR3 reads CASSLGTGLDLFF. The CDR3 region has the DNA TGTGCCAGCAGTTTAGGGACAGGGCTCGACCTGTTTTTT.

The chain employs TRBV7-9 and TRBJ2-3, with 14 positions matching TRBD2. Germline trimming cut 8 bases from V and 3 bases from J; bases unmatched to any gene: 1. CDR3 length: 14 amino acids. Germline V lookup: CDR1 SEHNR, CDR2 FQNEAQ (reference sequence). CDR3: CASGLAGGTDTQYF. CDR3 coding DNA: TGTGCCAGCGGACTAGCGGGAGGAACAGATACGCAGTATTTT. The full variable domain, rest sourced from reference TRBV7-9 and TRBJ2-3, is DTGVSQNPRHKITKRGQNVTFRCDPISEHNRLYWYRQTLGQGPEFLTYFQNEAQLEKSRLLSDRFSAERPKGSFSTLEIQRTEQGDSAMYLCASGLAGGTDTQYFGPGTRLTVL.

This clonotype was recorded a few times. The rearrangement uses TRBV28 and TRBJ2-4; D possibly corresponds to TRBD2 (6 bases). The CDR3 covers 13 residues. The V gene lost 9 bases and the J gene lost 11 bases, with 20 bases spanning the gap. Germline CDR1 and CDR2: MDHEN and SYDVKM. This CDR3 is CASCTGTAMLQYF. The CDR3, as DNA: TGTGCCAGTTGTACCGGGACTGCCATGCTTCAGTACTTC.

This clonotype came up many times. The chain joins TRBV28 to TRBJ2-7; D perhaps matches TRBD2 (5 bases). The CDR3 runs 13 residues. Germline values: CDR1 MDHEN, CDR2 SYDVKM. The germline V and J ends were trimmed by 10 bases and 0 bases, with 13 bases remaining between them. The CDR3 nucleotides read TGTGCCATCAGAGGAGGATACTCCTACGAGCAGTACTTC. It encodes CAIRGGYSYEQYF.

This clonotype has more than one count but fewer than ten. The rearrangement joins TRBV24-1 to TRBJ2-1; no clear D. V was shortened by 5 bases and J by 6 bases, with 13 bases between the two germline ends. The CDR3 is 14 residues long. Germline values: CDR1 KGHDR, CDR2 SFDVKD. CDR3 sequence (DNA): TGTGCCACCAGTGTGGGTGGGGAAATCAATGAGCAGTTCTTC. Residues: CATSVGGEINEQFF.

This chain joins TRBV7-8 and TRBJ2-2; 8 bases are a match to TRBD2. This CDR3 has 17 amino acids. Germline CDR1 is SGHVS and CDR2 is FQNEAQ. The J segment lost 7 bases and the V segment lost 5 bases, leaving 15 bases of the junction unmatched. CDR3 sequence reads: CASSPSKAGGSIGELFF. CDR3 in DNA: TGTGCCAGCAGCCCTAGTAAGGCGGGAGGCTCCATCGGGGAGCTGTTTTTT.

This clonotype was seen repeatedly, ten times or more. The CDR3 is CSGGLADNEQFF. CDR3 nucleotide sequence: TGCAGCGGGGGACTAGCGGACAATGAGCAGTTCTTC. The chain uses TRBV29-1 and TRBJ2-1; 11 bases line up with TRBD2. CDR1 is SQVTM, CDR2 ANQGSEA, per germline. This CDR3 has 12 amino acids. J lost 5 bases, V lost 7 bases, and 1 base had no gene match.

This clonotype was seen many times. The chain couples TRBV5-1 to TRBJ2-3; 11 bases map to TRBD2. The germline V gene encodes CDR1 SGHRS and CDR2 YFSETQ. V trimming: 2 bases; J trimming: 3 bases; junction bases outside the gene matches: 11. The CDR3 consists of 18 residues. The CDR3 loop reads CASSLKTKLAGVTDTQYF. DNA for the CDR3: TGCGCCAGCAGCTTAAAGACCAAACTAGCGGGAGTAACAGATACGCAGTATTTT.

J is TRBJ2-3 and V is TRBV7-9; D might be TRBD1 or TRBD2, each matching 5 bases. The CDR3 has 15 residues. The V gene's germline CDR1 is SEHNR and CDR2 FQNEAQ (reference sequence). The V end was cut by 5 bases, the J end by 2 bases, with 14 bases between. CDR3 sequence reads: CASSASGGYTDTQYF. The CDR3 region has the DNA TGTGCCAGCAGCGCCTCTGGGGGATACACAGATACGCAGTATTTT. The full variable domain, rest sourced from reference TRBV7-9 and TRBJ2-3, is DTGVSQNPRHKITKRGQNVTFRCDPISEHNRLYWYRQTLGQGPEFLTYFQNEAQLEKSRLLSDRFSAERPKGSFSTLEIQRTEQGDSAMYLCASSASGGYTDTQYFGPGTRLTVL.

This sequence joins TRBV2 and TRBJ2-3; no clear D gene. Germline CDR1 is SNHLY and CDR2 is FYNNEI. There are 11 residues in the CDR3. Deletions cut 7 bases from V and 9 bases from J, with 11 bases between. CDR3 loop: CASNAAGTQYF. CDR3 sequence (DNA): TGTGCCAGCAATGCCGCAGGCACGCAGTATTTT.

The chain employs TRBV2 and TRBJ2-4; 9 nucleotides match TRBD2. The germline gives CDR1 SNHLY, CDR2 FYNNEI. V was clipped by 2 bases and J by 6 bases; unmatched bases: 11. CDR3 length: 17 amino acids. This chain's CDR3 is CASSESVFGTSLNIQYF. CDR3 DNA sequence: TGTGCCAGCAGTGAAAGTGTATTCGGGACTAGCTTAAACATTCAGTACTTC.

This clonotype was recorded at least ten times. V usage is TRBV27 and J usage is TRBJ2-6, with D hard to call. The CDR3 runs 15 residues. Germline-derived CDR1 and CDR2 are MNHEY and SMNVEV (reference sequence). V was clipped by 2 bases and J by 1 base, with 6 bases between them. CDR3: CASSLIGSGANVLTF. DNA of the CDR3: TGTGCCAGCAGTTTAATCGGTTCTGGGGCCAACGTCCTGACTTTC.

Ten or more counts support this clonotype. The rearrangement joins TRBV25-1 to TRBJ1-2; weak D call: TRBD1 (5 bases). The germline V gene encodes CDR1 MGHDK and CDR2 SYGVNS. The CDR3 spans 13 residues. Trimming cost V 4 bases and J 8 bases, with 14 bases left between them. CDR3 in DNA: TGTGCCAGCAGTGCACCGAGGGGCATGGGCTACACCTTC. Amino acid sequence: CASSAPRGMGYTF.

Ten or more counts support this clonotype. The chain recombines TRBV6-2 or TRBV6-3 with TRBJ2-1, with 12 bases lining up with TRBD2. J gave up 7 bases and V 4 bases, and 8 bases lay outside the gene matches. The germline CDR1 and CDR2 sequences are MNHEY and SVGEGT. CDR3 size: 16 residues. The CDR3 region has the DNA TGTGCCAGCAGTTCCTTTCTGACTAGCGGGAGTAATGAGCAGTTCTTC. It yields the protein CASSSFLTSGSNEQFF.

This clonotype was picked up a small number of times. The rearrangement links TRBV29-1 to TRBJ2-3; 14 positions agree with TRBD2. The CDR3 length is 16 residues. Germline V gene lookup returns CDR1 SQVTM and CDR2 ANQGSEA. The junction had 5 bases not matched to a gene; V was cut back by 3 bases and J by 3 bases. Here the CDR3 reads CSVEDGTSGGTDTQYF. The CDR3 DNA sequence: TGCAGCGTTGAGGATGGGACTAGCGGGGGTACAGATACGCAGTATTTT.

This clonotype was seen ten or more times. The V call is TRBV4-3, the J call TRBJ2-3; possibly TRBD2 for D (6 bases). The CDR3 runs to 16 residues. Germline CDR1 and CDR2: LGHNA and YSLEER. V was shortened by 3 bases and J by 11 bases, with 24 bases between the two germline ends. The CDR3 DNA reads as TGCGCCAGCAGCCATGGATCCCCCGACGACCAGGGAGGGCAGTATTTT. It is translated as CASSHGSPDDQGGQYF.

This clonotype has a count of ten or more. The genes are TRBV3-1 and TRBJ2-1, with TRBD2 identical over 9 bases. The CDR3 length is 15 residues. J lost 6 bases, V lost 1 base, and 4 bases had no gene match. Germline CDR1 is LGHDT and CDR2 is YNNKEL (reference sequence). CDR3 in amino acids: CASSQGVLAGNEQFF. CDR3 DNA sequence: TGTGCCAGCAGCCAAGGGGTACTAGCGGGCAATGAGCAGTTCTTC.

This clonotype was detected many times. The chain has TRBV5-1 and TRBJ1-2; 9 bases are shared with TRBD1. Trimming removed 0 bases from V and 6 bases from J; junction bases left unmatched: 3. Germline values: CDR1 SGHRS, CDR2 YFSETQ. CDR3 length: 14 amino acids. DNA for the CDR3: TGCGCCAGCAGCTTGGCCGGGACAGGGAATGGCTACACCTTC. Translating gives CASSLAGTGNGYTF.

There are a few counts of this clonotype. It is unclear where the CDR3 begins or ends on the DNA, so no DNA is shown, and the CDR3 is as TCRdb lists it. The chain uses TRBV27 and TRBJ1-4; the table's D call, TRBD1, was not checked against the DNA. The germline CDR1 and CDR2 sequences are MNHEY and SMNVEV (reference sequence). The CDR3 is made up of 16 amino acids, end residues included. This chain's CDR3 is CASSSSGNRGIEKLFF.

The chain carries TRBV27 and TRBJ2-7; D perhaps matches TRBD1 (6 bases). CDR1 is MNHEY, CDR2 SMNVEV, per germline (reference sequence). This CDR3 has 14 residues. V shed 6 bases and J shed 4 bases, with 16 bases lying between them. The CDR3, as DNA: TGTGCCAGCAGAACACAGGGTCCCGCGTACGAGCAGTACTTC. It is translated as CASRTQGPAYEQYF.

This clonotype was seen a few times. V usage is TRBV20-1 and J usage is TRBJ2-2; D might be TRBD2 (5 bases). V lost 6 bases to trimming and J lost 0 bases, with 17 bases between them. The CDR3 runs to 16 residues. Per the germline V gene, CDR1 is DFQATT and CDR2 is SNEGSKA (reference sequence). Here the CDR3 DNA reads TGCAGTGCCAAGTCGCTAGCTACCCCGAACACCGGGGAGCTGTTTTTT. It yields the protein CSAKSLATPNTGELFF.

This clonotype occurred a few times. The genes are TRBV20-1 and TRBJ1-1; D may be TRBD1 (6 bases). The CDR3 sequence is 15 residues long. Looked up from germline, CDR1 is DFQATT and CDR2 is SNEGSKA (reference sequence). The V end was cut by 3 bases, the J end by 0 bases, with 14 bases between. The CDR3 loop reads CSARWDTALNTEAFF. For the CDR3, the DNA is TGCAGTGCTAGGTGGGACACAGCCTTGAACACTGAAGCTTTCTTT.

The V call is TRBV10-3, the J call TRBJ2-1; 11 bases align to TRBD1. The J segment lost 6 bases and the V segment lost 4 bases, leaving 2 bases of the junction unmatched. This CDR3 region has 14 residues. The germline V gene has CDR1 ENHRY and CDR2 SYGVKD. CDR3 bases: TGTGCCATCAGTGGGGGGACAGGGGGCAATGAGCAGTTCTTC. This translates into CAISGGTGGNEQFF.